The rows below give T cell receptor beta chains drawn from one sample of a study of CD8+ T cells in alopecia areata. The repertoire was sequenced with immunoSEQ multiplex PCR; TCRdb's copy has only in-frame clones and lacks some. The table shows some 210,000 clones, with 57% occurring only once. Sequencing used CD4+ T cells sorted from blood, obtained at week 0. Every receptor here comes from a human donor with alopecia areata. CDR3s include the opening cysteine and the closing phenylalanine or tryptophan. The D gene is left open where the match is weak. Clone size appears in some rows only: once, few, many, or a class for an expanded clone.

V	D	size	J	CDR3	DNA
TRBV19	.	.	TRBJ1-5	CASSAGYYSNQPQHF	TGTGCCAGTAGTGCAGGATATTATAGCAATCAGCCCCAGCATTTT
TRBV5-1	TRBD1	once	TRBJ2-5	CASSPQGQIQETQYF	TGCGCCAGCAGCCCGCAGGGACAGATACAAGAGACCCAGTACTTC
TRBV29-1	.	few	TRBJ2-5	CSVELGETQYF	TGCAGCGTTGAACTAGGGGAGACCCAGTACTTC
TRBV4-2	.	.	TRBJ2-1	CASSQEGPRGQFF	TGTGCCAGCAGCCAAGAGGGGCCCCGAGGGCAGTTCTTC
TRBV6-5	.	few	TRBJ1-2	CASSYSGRTNYGYTF	TGTGCCAGCAGTTACTCGGGCCGTACTAACTATGGCTACACCTTC
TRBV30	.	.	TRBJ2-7	CAWTTQARGLRYAGSHEQYF	TGTGCCTGGACGACGCAGGCCCGGGGGCTGCGTTATGCAGGCTCCCACGAGCAGTACTTC
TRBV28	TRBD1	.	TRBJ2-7	CASTPLGDRDSYEQYF	TGTGCCAGCACCCCCCTCGGGGACAGGGACTCCTACGAGCAGTACTTC
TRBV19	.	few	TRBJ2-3	CASSAMGFTDTQYF	TGTGCCAGTAGTGCCATGGGGTTCACAGATACGCAGTATTTT
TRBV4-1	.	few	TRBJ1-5	CASSRFQGPNQPQHF	TGCGCCAGCAGCCGTTTCCAGGGCCCCAATCAGCCCCAGCATTTT
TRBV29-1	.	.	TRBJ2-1	CSVVSGGAGKYNEQFF	TGCAGCGTTGTATCCGGCGGGGCCGGAAAATACAATGAGCAGTTCTTC
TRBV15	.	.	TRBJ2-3	CATSIIGTRADTQYF	TGTGCCACCAGCATCATTGGGACGCGGGCAGATACGCAGTATTTT
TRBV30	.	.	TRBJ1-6	CAWITPVTVHF	TGTGCCTGGATTACGCCGGTCACAGTCCACTTT
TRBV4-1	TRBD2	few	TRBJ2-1	CASRAGGPWDEQFF	TGCGCCAGCAGAGCGGGGGGGCCGTGGGATGAGCAGTTCTTC
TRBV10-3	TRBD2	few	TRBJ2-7	CATGTKDHEQYF	TGTGCCACAGGGACTAAAGACCACGAGCAGTACTTC
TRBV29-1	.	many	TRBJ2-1	CSVEAPRRRTNEQFF	TGCAGCGTTGAAGCCCCACGGAGGAGGACCAATGAGCAGTTCTTC
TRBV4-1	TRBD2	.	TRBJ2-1	CASSPAAGAYYEQFF	TGCGCCAGCAGCCCCGCAGCGGGAGCCTATTATGAGCAGTTCTTC
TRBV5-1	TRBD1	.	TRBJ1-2	CASSSGQGIYGYTF	TGCGCCAGCAGCTCGGGACAGGGAATCTATGGCTACACCTTC
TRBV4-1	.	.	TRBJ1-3	CASSQKLDGSSGNTIYF	TGCGCCAGCAGCCAAAAACTCGACGGGAGCTCTGGAAACACCATATATTTT
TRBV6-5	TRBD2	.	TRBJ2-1	CASSYKSGRAREQFF	TGTGCCAGCAGTTACAAGAGCGGGAGGGCCCGGGAGCAGTTCTTC
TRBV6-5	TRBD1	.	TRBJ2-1	CASSSDRGRTEQFF	TGTGCCAGCAGCTCGGACAGGGGGCGGACTGAGCAGTTCTTC
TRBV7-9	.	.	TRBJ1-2	CASSLDGNYGYTF	TGTGCCAGCAGCTTGGACGGTAACTATGGCTACACCTTC
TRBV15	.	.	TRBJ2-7	CATSREAGIPYEQYF	TGTGCCACCAGCAGAGAGGCAGGAATACCCTACGAGCAGTACTTC
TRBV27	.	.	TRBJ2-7	CASSLAGQGYEQYF	TGTGCCAGCAGTCTAGCGGGACAGGGCTACGAGCAGTACTTC
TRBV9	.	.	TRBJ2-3	CASSVGVAPSTDTQYF	TGTGCCAGCAGCGTAGGCGTCGCTCCTAGCACAGATACGCAGTATTTT
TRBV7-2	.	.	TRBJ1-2	CASSLGFRSNYGYTF	TGTGCCAGCAGCTTAGGATTCAGGAGTAACTATGGCTACACCTTC
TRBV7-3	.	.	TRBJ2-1	CASSWDRAARYNEQFF	TGTGCCAGCAGCTGGGACCGGGCCGCCCGATACAATGAGCAGTTCTTC
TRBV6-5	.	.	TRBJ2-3	CASSYAGTDTQYF	TGTGCCAGCAGTTACGCCGGGACAGATACGCAGTATTTT
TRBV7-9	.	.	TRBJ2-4	CASSNTQGLRNIQYF	TGTGCCAGCAGCAACACACAGGGTTTAAGGAACATTCAGTACTTC
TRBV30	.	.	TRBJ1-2	CAWLASVINYGYTF	TGTGCCTGGTTGGCGTCGGTTATAAACTATGGCTACACCTTC
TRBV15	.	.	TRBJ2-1	CATSREALAGLYNEQFF	TGTGCCACCAGCAGAGAGGCACTCGCGGGTCTCTACAATGAGCAGTTCTTC
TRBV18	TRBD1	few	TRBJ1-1	CASSPGQPNTEAFF	TGTGCCAGCTCACCGGGACAGCCGAACACTGAAGCTTTCTTT
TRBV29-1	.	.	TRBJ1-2	CSVARGSYGYTF	TGCAGCGTTGCCAGGGGTTCCTATGGCTACACCTTC
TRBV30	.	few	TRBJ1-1	CAWKDTMNTEAFF	TGTGCCTGGAAGGACACCATGAACACTGAAGCTTTCTTT
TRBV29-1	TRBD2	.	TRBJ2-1	CSVEWRGGNYNEQFF	TGCAGCGTTGAATGGCGGGGGGGAAACTACAATGAGCAGTTCTTC
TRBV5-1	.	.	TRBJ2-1	CASSLVPGGGNEQFF	TGCGCCAGCAGTCTCGTACCAGGGGGAGGGAATGAGCAGTTCTTC
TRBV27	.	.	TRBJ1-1	CASSFLPGPNTEAFF	TGTGCCAGCAGTTTCCTTCCTGGCCCCAACACTGAAGCTTTCTTT
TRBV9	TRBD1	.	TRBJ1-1	CASSEPGTGGRTEAFF	TGTGCCAGCAGCGAGCCCGGGACAGGGGGTCGAACTGAAGCTTTCTTT
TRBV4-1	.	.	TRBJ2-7	CASSQGPPGERAYEQYF	TGCGCCAGCAGCCAAGGACCCCCGGGGGAACGGGCCTACGAGCAGTACTTC
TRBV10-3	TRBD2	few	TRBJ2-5	CATRQREGLETQYF	TGTGCCACCAGACAGCGGGAGGGCCTGGAGACCCAGTACTTC
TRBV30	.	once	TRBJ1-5	CAWSVGGGNQPQHF	TGTGCCTGGAGTGTAGGCGGGGGCAATCAGCCCCAGCATTTT
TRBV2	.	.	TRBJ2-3	CASSVGGAGTQYF	TGTGCCAGCAGTGTAGGGGGGGCAGGGACGCAGTATTTT
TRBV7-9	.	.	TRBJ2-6	CASSLRTGNGANVLTF	TGTGCCAGCAGCTTACGAACGGGGAATGGGGCCAACGTCCTGACTTTC
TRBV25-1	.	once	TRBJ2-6	CASSERGTGSGVLTF	TGTGCCAGCAGTGAGAGGGGGACCGGGAGTGGCGTCCTGACTTTC
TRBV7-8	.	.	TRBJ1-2	CASSLAGARGLSGYTF	TGTGCCAGCAGCTTAGCGGGAGCCAGGGGACTTTCTGGCTACACCTTC
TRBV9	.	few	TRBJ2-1	CASSSRGGDGFLYNEQFF	TGTGCCAGCAGCTCCCGCGGAGGGGACGGGTTCCTATACAATGAGCAGTTCTTC
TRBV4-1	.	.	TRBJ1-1	CASSQLFGFNTEAFF	TGCGCCAGCAGCCAGCTGTTTGGGTTCAACACTGAAGCTTTCTTT
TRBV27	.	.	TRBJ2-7	CASSLDWRDGQYF	TGTGCCAGCAGTTTAGACTGGAGAGACGGGCAGTACTTC
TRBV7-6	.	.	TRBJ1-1	CASSATDTGGAEAFF	TGTGCCAGCAGCGCGACGGACACGGGGGGCGCTGAAGCTTTCTTT
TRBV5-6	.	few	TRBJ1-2	CASSLKGPRKFNYGYTF	TGTGCCAGCAGCTTGAAGGGGCCTCGAAAGTTCAACTATGGCTACACCTTC
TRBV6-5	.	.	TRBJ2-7	CASRYGGYNYEQYF	TGTGCCAGCAGGTACGGGGGATACAACTACGAGCAGTACTTC
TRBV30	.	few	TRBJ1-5	CAWSVGGNQPQHF	TGTGCCTGGAGTGTAGGAGGGAACCAGCCCCAGCATTTT
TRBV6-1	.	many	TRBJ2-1	CASSASYNEQFF	TGTGCCAGCAGCGCGAGTTACAATGAGCAGTTCTTC